This paragraph covers one T cell receptor (beta chain) sequence. The length of the CDR3 is 15 residues. The germline V gene has CDR1 LNHDA and CDR2 SQIVND (reference sequence). After removal of 7 bases from V and 0 bases from J, the junction contained 8 bases not matched to a gene. The cohort comprised adults aged 18 to 89 years residing in approximately 22 US areas. Membership in each cohort depended on participant-reported clinical history. This record belongs to a study of blood T cell repertoires in COVID-19. Looking at the study overall: The cDNA or gDNA used as material had been derived from T cells, B-cell-depleted T cells, or PBMCs.

Original methodology: Reference gene primer amplification gave nucleated cell count estimates. Profiling relied on immunoSEQ multiplex PCR, and the TCRdb table lists in-frame clones only, not all of them. V and J calls and clone size are copied from that table; D and trimming were computed from the DNA. Counted here are approximately 260,000 clones, about 87% occurring once; the ten biggest clones make up 0.95% to 1.5%. The sequencing input was PBMCs or T cells enriched from blood (not recorded which). This receptor was identified in a woman aged 40 to 50 with acute COVID-19. The rearrangement joins TRBV19 to TRBJ1-1; TRBD1 aligns across 7 bases. DNA of the CDR3: TGTGCCAGTACCCCCTTTGGGACAGTGAACACTGAAGCTTTCTTT. Its protein is CASTPFGTVNTEAFF.